This T cell receptor beta chain originates from a study of immune evolution from preneoplasia to lung adenocarcinoma. Study-level results: Top clone share appeared to fall from AAH through AIS, MIA, adenocarcinoma.

Remarks on this clone: Its antigen is undetermined.

TCRdb keeps only in-frame clones here, not all; method: immunoSEQ multiplex PCR. The sample yields roughly 13,000 clones, 70% to 90% seen once. Patient tissue came from resections in Japan or China, 2014–2017. The CDR3 extends over 11 amino acids. The germline V gene has CDR1 DFQATT and CDR2 SNEGSKA (reference sequence). Trimming removed 7 bases from V and 4 bases from J, with 10 bases in between. What was sequenced was FFPE minimally invasive lung adenocarcinoma tissue. This TCR was sampled from a person aged 65-85 years with lung adenocarcinoma. The chain combines TRBV20-1 with TRBJ1-1, with D unclear. Written as DNA, the CDR3 is TGCAGTGTTGCACGATCCACTGAAGCTTTCTTT. It codes for CSVARSTEAFF.